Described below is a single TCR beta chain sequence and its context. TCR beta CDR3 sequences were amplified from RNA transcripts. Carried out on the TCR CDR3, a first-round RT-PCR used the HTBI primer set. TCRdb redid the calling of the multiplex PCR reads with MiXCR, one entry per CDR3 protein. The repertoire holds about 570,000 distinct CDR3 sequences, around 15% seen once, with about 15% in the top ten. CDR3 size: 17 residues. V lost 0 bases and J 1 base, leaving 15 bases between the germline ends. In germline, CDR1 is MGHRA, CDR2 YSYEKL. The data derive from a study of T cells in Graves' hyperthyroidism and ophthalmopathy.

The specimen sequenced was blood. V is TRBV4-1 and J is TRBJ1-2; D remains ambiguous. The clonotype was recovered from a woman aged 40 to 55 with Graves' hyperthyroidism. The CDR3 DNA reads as TGCGCCAGCAGCCAAGAAGTGACAACCCTTCTTAACTATGGCTACACCTTC. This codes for CASSQEVTTLLNYGYTF.